This TCR beta chain was captured by sequencing in a study of response to subunit inactivated influenza vaccine. This CDR3 comprises 15 residues. Germline V gives CDR1 KGHDR, CDR2 SFDVKD. TCRdb processed the RT-PCR reads anew with MiXCR; each CDR3 protein has one entry. The sample shows hundreds of thousands of distinct CDR3 sequences, roughly 23% of them seen only once. Comments on this clonotype: Its specificity is unknown. One end of the junction is discordant with germline, which a read error may explain.

Study results and caveats: Authors suggested each seasonal flu vaccination may recruit only limited numbers of new T cells.

This specimen consisted of CD4+ T cells sorted from PBMCs, obtained 5 days after vaccination. This TCR derives from a man aged 50-60 years who received an inactivated influenza vaccine. The chain links TRBV24-1 to TRBJ2-2, with D perhaps TRBD1 (6 bases). This chain's CDR3 is CVTSDPGQIAGELFF. Written as DNA, the CDR3 is TGTGTCACCAGTGACCCCGGACAGATCGCCGGGGAGCTGTTTTTT.